This T cell receptor (beta chain) was identified during a study of T cells in Graves' hyperthyroidism and ophthalmopathy. Study at large: Sampling of peripheral blood happened at initial diagnosis, prior to any treatment. Points from the study as a whole: Stable hyperthyroidism was separated from ophthalmopathy by a model based on 13 V-J features.

Trimming left V 4 bases short and J 5 bases short, with 12 bases between. Per the germline V gene, CDR1 is SGHRS and CDR2 is YFSETQ. The CDR3 contains 13 residues. What was amplified from RNA transcripts were TCR beta CDR3 regions. HTBI primers were the set used in a first-round RT-PCR of the TCR CDR3. A single record per CDR3 protein comes from TCRdb applying MiXCR to the multiplex PCR reads. The repertoire consists of about 480,000 distinct CDR3 sequences, with under 15% occurring once and the leading ten covering about 17%. This clonotype was seen only a few times. Its specificity is unknown. What was sequenced was blood. This chain connects TRBV5-1 to TRBJ1-2; no definite D call. This TCR derives from a woman aged 18-29 years with Graves' hyperthyroidism. In nucleotides, the CDR3 is TGCGCCAGCAGCAACGACGGTCCGTATGGCTACACCTTC. Its protein is CASSNDGPYGYTF.